This T cell receptor (beta chain) was profiled in a study of blood T cell repertoires in COVID-19. Study background: The United States, Italy and Spain supplied acute and convalescent COVID-19 samples.

Authors' data handling: Nucleated cell number was recorded as an estimate derived from reference gene primer amplification. Some clones are missing from TCRdb's copy, which holds only in-frame ones; the method was immunoSEQ multiplex PCR. The DNA was the basis for D and trimming; V, J and clone size are from that table. The sample holds approximately 250,000 clones; approximately 88% are singletons and the top ten take roughly 10%. This clone was seen at least ten times. Followed over time, Seattle patients had been enrolled while infection was active. Germline V gene data show CDR1 as SGHAT and CDR2 as FQNNGV. The V gene lost 5 bases and the J gene lost 5 bases, with 12 bases spanning the gap. The CDR3 is 13 residues long.

This rearrangement joins TRBV11-2 to TRBJ2-5; no clear D gene. The sequence came from a woman in her seventies with COVID-19, enrolled during active disease. Input material: peripheral blood. The CDR3 coding sequence is TGTGCCAGCAGCCCGAATAGTTTGGAGACCCAGTACTTC. Protein product: CASSPNSLETQYF.